The text below deals with one TCR beta chain. Antigen specificity is unknown. Researchers reported that TCR beta cDNA libraries carried unique molecular identifiers. One entry per CDR3 protein results from TCRdb running MiXCR on the PCR reads. This sample yields 150,000 to 200,000 distinct CDR3 sequences, of which 30% to 45% are seen a single time; under 30% belongs to the top ten. The data were taken from a study of post-analysis software for immune sequencing data. Background on the study: Disease trajectories encompassed relapsing-remitting, secondary progressive and progressive-relapsing multiple sclerosis. Study-wide results and caveats: TRBV5-6, TRBV5-1 and TRBV20-1 were among a handful of TRBV segments more frequent in patients than controls.

The CDR3 covers 16 residues. CDR1 is MNHEY, CDR2 SMNVEV, per germline (reference sequence). With 0 bases removed from V and 6 bases from J, the gap between germline ends came to 17 bases. Material: blood, obtained after autologous hematopoietic stem cell transplantation. The rearrangement joins TRBV27 to TRBJ1-2; perhaps TRBD1 as D (5 bases). This receptor was obtained from a girl aged 5-17 years with multiple sclerosis. Here the CDR3 reads CASSLSGRGRNHGYTF. Here the CDR3 DNA reads TGTGCCAGCAGTTTATCGGGAAGGGGCCGGAACCATGGCTACACCTTC.